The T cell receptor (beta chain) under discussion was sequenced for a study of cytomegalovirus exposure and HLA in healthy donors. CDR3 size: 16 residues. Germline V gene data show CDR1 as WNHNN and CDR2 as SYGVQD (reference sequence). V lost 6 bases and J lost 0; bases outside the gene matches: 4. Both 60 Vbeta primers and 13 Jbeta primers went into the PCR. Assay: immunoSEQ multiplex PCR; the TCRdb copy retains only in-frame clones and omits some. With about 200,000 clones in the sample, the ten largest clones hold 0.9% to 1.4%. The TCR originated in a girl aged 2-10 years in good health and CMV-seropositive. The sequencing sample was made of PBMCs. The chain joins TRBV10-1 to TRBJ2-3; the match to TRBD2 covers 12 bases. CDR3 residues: CASRDGTSGSTDTQYF. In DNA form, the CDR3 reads TGCGCCAGCAGAGACGGGACTAGCGGGAGCACAGATACGCAGTATTTT.